The source of this T cell receptor beta chain is a study of control samples from healthy donors and cancer patients. The repertoire was sequenced with immunoSEQ multiplex PCR; TCRdb's copy has only in-frame clones and lacks some. The data contain about 79,000 clones, 93% of them singletons. Germline V gives CDR1 SGHNT, CDR2 YENEEA. With 5 bases removed from V and 3 bases from J, the gap between germline ends came to 8 bases. The CDR3 extends over 12 amino acids. V is TRBV11-3 and J is TRBJ2-7; D call uncertain. The source is a middle-aged woman with lung cancer. Sample: PBMCs. The chain's CDR3 is CASSHNLYEQYF. DNA of the CDR3: TGTGCCAGCAGCCACAATCTCTACGAGCAGTACTTC.